This entry lists 10 T cell receptor beta chains sequenced from one sample in a study of T cell clones after liver transplantation. Method: immunoSEQ multiplex PCR; TCRdb's copy keeps in-frame clones and lacks some. The repertoire holds some 40,000 clones, with approximately 86% as singletons. The sample in question was CD4+ T cells from blood, obtained 24 months after liver transplant. The receptors originated from a human patient who received a liver transplant. The T cells may come from the graft donor.

The chain uses TRBV18 and TRBJ2-3; no reliable D call. The germline V and J ends were trimmed by 4 bases and 0 bases, with 5 bases remaining between them. The CDR3 loop spans 13 amino acids. The germline V gene encodes CDR1 KGHSH and CDR2 LQKENI. The DNA for the CDR3 is TGTGCCAGCTCACAAAGAAGCACAGATACGCAGTATTTT. This encodes CASSQRSTDTQYF.

V gene TRBV19 combines with J gene TRBJ1-5; 11 nucleotides align to TRBD1. The CDR3 totals 16 residues. The V gene's germline CDR1 is LNHDA and CDR2 SQIVND (reference sequence). With 5 bases clipped from V and 5 bases from J, the junction kept 8 bases outside the gene matches. CDR3 DNA: TGTGCCAGTAGTCCCCGGGACAGGGGGATTTATCAGCCCCAGCATTTT. Its translation: CASSPRDRGIYQPQHF.

The J gene is TRBJ2-3, the V gene TRBV4-3, with 9 bases matching TRBD2. With 3 bases clipped from V and 2 bases from J, the junction kept 6 bases outside the gene matches. This CDR3 is built from 16 residues. Germline-derived CDR1 and CDR2 are LGHNA and YSLEER. The CDR3 region has the DNA TGCGCCAGCAGCCAGGTTATAGCGGGGGCCACAGATACGCAGTATTTT. This sequence encodes CASSQVIAGATDTQYF.

This clone has only one observation. For the CDR3, the DNA is TGTGCCAGCAGCTTAGATTTGGGGGGCGCTGCAGACACCATATATTTT. Translated, it gives CASSLDLGGAADTIYF. The chain carries TRBV11-2 and TRBJ1-3, with D tentatively TRBD1 (6 bases). Trimming removed 0 bases at V and 8 bases at J, with 17 bases between. Germline V gene lookup returns CDR1 SGHAT and CDR2 FQNNGV. This CDR3 spans 16 amino acids.

The genes are TRBV1 and TRBJ2-3; the D call of TRBD2 is as the table states it, not checked on the DNA. TRBV1 is annotated as a pseudogene. There are 18 residues in the CDR3. The CDR3 spells CTSSYRLAGVNSTDTQYF. For the CDR3, the DNA is TGCACCAGCAGCTACCGACTAGCGGGGGTAAATAGCACAGATACGCAGTATTTT.

This clone occurred once. V usage is TRBV7-2 and J usage is TRBJ1-2, with 8 bases fitting TRBD1. The CDR3 contains 14 residues. After removal of 1 base from V and 9 bases from J, the junction contained 7 bases not matched to a gene. CDR1 and CDR2 (germline): SGHTA, FQGNSA. CDR3 protein: CASSLEGTGSSYTF. In DNA, the CDR3 is TGTGCCAGCAGCTTAGAGGGGACAGGTAGTAGCTACACCTTC. The complete variable domain, with remaining parts taken from reference TRBV7-2 and TRBJ1-2, reads GAGVSQSPSNKVTEKGKDVELRCDPISGHTALYWYRQSLGQGLEFLIYFQGNSAPDKSGLPSDRFSAERTGGSVSTLTIQRTQQEDSAVYLCASSLEGTGSSYTFGSGTRLTVV.

This clone came up once. This chain uses TRBV7-9 with TRBJ1-4; no firm D call. CDR1 and CDR2 (germline): SEHNR, FQNEAQ (reference sequence). V lost 1 base and J lost 2, with 11 bases in between. The CDR3 spans 16 residues. The CDR3 DNA sequence: TGTGCCAGCAGCTTAGTCGTGCAGACCACTAATGAAAAACTGTTTTTT. Its translation: CASSLVVQTTNEKLFF.

The rearrangement links TRBV28 to TRBJ2-7; 10 nucleotides line up with TRBD1. The length of the CDR3 is 15 residues. From germline, CDR1 is MDHEN and CDR2 SYDVKM. J lost 4 bases, V lost 6 bases, and 9 bases had no gene match. As DNA, the CDR3 is TGTGCCAGCAGCTCTACCGGACAGGGGGTTTACGAGCAGTACTTC. It yields the protein CASSSTGQGVYEQYF.

This chain uses TRBV4-3 with TRBJ2-1; D not certain. The length of the CDR3 is 14 residues. Germline-derived CDR1 and CDR2 are LGHNA and YSLEER. The V end lost 0 bases, the J end lost 5 bases, and 8 bases lay between the germline ends. CDR3 amino acids: CASSQDYGNNEQFF. In DNA form, the CDR3 reads TGCGCCAGCAGCCAAGATTATGGGAACAATGAGCAGTTCTTC.

V gene TRBV5-4 combines with J gene TRBJ2-3; D perhaps matches TRBD2 (5 bases). The V and J ends lost 4 bases and 0 bases respectively, with 24 bases between them. The CDR3 spans 19 residues. The germline CDR1 and CDR2 sequences are SGHNT and YYREEE (reference sequence). The CDR3 loop is CASSPTGSGWYGSTDTQYF. Written as DNA, the CDR3 is TGTGCCAGCAGCCCCACGGGGAGCGGTTGGTATGGTAGCACAGATACGCAGTATTTT.